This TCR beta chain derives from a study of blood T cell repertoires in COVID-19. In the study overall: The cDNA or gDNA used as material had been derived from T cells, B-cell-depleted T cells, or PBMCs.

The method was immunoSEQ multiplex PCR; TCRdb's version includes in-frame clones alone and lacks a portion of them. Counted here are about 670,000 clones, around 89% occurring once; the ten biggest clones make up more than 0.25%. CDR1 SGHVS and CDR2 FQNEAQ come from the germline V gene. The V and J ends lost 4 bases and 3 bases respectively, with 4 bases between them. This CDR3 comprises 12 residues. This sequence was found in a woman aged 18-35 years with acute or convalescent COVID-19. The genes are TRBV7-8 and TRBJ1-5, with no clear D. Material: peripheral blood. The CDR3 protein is CASSSLNQPQHF. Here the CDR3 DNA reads TGTGCCAGCAGCTCCCTCAATCAGCCCCAGCATTTT.